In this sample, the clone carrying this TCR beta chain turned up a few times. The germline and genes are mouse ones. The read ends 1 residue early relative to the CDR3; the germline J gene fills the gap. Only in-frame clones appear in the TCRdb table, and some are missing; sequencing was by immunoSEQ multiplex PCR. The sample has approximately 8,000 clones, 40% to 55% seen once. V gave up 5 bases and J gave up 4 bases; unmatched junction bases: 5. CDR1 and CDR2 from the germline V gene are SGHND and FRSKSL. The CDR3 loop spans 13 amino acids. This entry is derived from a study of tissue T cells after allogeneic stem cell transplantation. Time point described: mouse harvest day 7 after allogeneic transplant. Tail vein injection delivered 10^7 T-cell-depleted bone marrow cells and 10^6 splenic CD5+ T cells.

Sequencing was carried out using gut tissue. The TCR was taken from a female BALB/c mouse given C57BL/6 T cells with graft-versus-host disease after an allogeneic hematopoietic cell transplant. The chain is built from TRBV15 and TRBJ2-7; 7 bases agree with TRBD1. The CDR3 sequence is CASSRGQKYEQYF. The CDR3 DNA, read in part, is TGTGCCAGCAGTCGGGGACAGAAATATGAACAGTAC.